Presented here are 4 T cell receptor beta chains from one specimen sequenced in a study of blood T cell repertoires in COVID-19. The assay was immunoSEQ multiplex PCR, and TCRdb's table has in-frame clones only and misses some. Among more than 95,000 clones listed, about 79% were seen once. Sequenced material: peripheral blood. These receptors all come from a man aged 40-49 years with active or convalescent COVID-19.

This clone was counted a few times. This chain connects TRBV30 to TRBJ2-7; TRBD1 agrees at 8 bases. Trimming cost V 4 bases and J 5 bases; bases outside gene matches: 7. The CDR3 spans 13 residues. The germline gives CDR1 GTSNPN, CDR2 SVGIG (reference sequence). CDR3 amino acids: CAWTTGESNEQYF. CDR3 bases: TGTGCCTGGACGACAGGGGAAAGCAACGAGCAGTACTTC.

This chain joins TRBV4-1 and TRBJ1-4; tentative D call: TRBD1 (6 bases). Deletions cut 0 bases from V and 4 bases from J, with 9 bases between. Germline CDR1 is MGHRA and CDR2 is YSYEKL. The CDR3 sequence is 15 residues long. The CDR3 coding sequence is TGCGCCAGCAGCCAAGACACAGGGATTAATGAAAAACTGTTTTTT. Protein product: CASSQDTGINEKLFF.

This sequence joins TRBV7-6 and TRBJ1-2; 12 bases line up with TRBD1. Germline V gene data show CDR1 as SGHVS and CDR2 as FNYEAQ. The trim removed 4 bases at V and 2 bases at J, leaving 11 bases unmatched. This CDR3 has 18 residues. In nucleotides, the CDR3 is TGTGCCAGCAGCTCAGCGGGGACAGGGGGCAAGGGCAACTATGGCTACACCTTC. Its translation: CASSSAGTGGKGNYGYTF.

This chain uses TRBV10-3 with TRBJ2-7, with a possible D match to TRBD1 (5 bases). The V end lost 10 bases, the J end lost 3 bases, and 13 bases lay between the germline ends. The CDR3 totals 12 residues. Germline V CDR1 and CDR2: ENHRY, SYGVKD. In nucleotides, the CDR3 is TGTGCCAGCATGGGGCAGGGCTACGAGCAGTACTTC. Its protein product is CASMGQGYEQYF.